This is a list of T cell receptor beta chains from one sample in a study of shared clonotypes between healthy human individuals. Sequenced by immunoSEQ multiplex PCR; TCRdb stores in-frame clones only, minus some. The table records some 800,000 clones, 85% to 95% of them present only once. The material sequenced was naive CD8+ T cells sorted from blood. Receptors were obtained from a man aged 25-40 years in good health. The CDR3 runs from the conserved cysteine through the conserved F or W. D genes are given only for firm matches. Part of the rows lack a size; the others show once, few, many or a class for expanded clones.

V gene,clone size,D gene,J gene,CDR3 DNA,CDR3 protein
TRBV7-6,.,TRBD2,TRBJ2-3,TGTGCCAGCAGCTTAGCCCGGACTAGCGGGACCCGGGGTACGCAGTATTTT,CASSLARTSGTRGTQYF
TRBV7-9,.,.,TRBJ2-5,TGTGCCAGCAGCTTAGAGGGCCCAGAGACCCAGTACTTC,CASSLEGPETQYF
TRBV2,few,.,TRBJ1-4,TGTGCCAGCAGTGAAAGATTGGGGGGCACTAATGAAAAACTGTTTTTT,CASSERLGGTNEKLFF
TRBV29-1,.,TRBD2,TRBJ2-5,TGCAGCGTCGATGGGACTAGCGGGAGAACCGGATCCGGAGAGACCCAGTACTTC,CSVDGTSGRTGSGETQYF
TRBV11-2,.,TRBD2,TRBJ2-3,TGTGCCAGCAGGGGACTAGCGGGAGAGGTCACAGATACGCAGTATTTT,CASRGLAGEVTDTQYF
TRBV6-1,.,.,TRBJ2-7,TGTGCCAGCAGTGATTTTATTTGGGAGTTTGGGTTCGAGCAGTACTTC,CASSDFIWEFGFEQYF
TRBV5-4,once,TRBD2,TRBJ2-7,TGTGCCAGCAGCTTGGGACTAGCCGCGGGACGGGAGCAGTACTTC,CASSLGLAAGREQYF
TRBV6-1,.,.,TRBJ1-2,TGTGCCAGCAGTCCCCGGGCAGGAGTTCCCTATGGCTACACCTTC,CASSPRAGVPYGYTF
TRBV4-1,.,.,TRBJ2-7,TGCGCCAGCAGCCAAGACAAAGATTGGGGCGGGTCCACCTACGAGCAGTACTTC,CASSQDKDWGGSTYEQYF
TRBV27,.,.,TRBJ1-5,TGTGCCAGCAGTTTATGGGGGGCCGGCAATCAGCCCCAGCATTTT,CASSLWGAGNQPQHF
TRBV11-2,once,.,TRBJ1-2,TGTGCCAGCAGCTTAGATGTGGGACACGAAGTCTATGGCTACACCTTC,CASSLDVGHEVYGYTF
TRBV4-3,.,.,TRBJ2-3,TGCGCCAGCAGCCAGGACATAGCGCGGGATCTCACAGATACGCAGTATTTT,CASSQDIARDLTDTQYF
TRBV13,.,TRBD2,TRBJ2-1,TGTGCCAGCAGCTCCCGAACGGGACTAGCGGGAGGCGATGAGCAGTTCTTC,CASSSRTGLAGGDEQFF
TRBV7-6,.,.,TRBJ2-3,TGTGCCAGCAGCCTCGAGGGGGGACAACGCACCATCACAGATACGCAGTATTTT,CASSLEGGQRTITDTQYF
TRBV27,.,TRBD2,TRBJ2-7,TGTGCCAGCAGTTTTGCTAGCGGGACGTACGAGCAGTACTTC,CASSFASGTYEQYF
TRBV2,.,TRBD1,TRBJ2-1,TGTGCCAGCAGGAAGGGACAGGGGCATTACAATGAGCAGTTCTTC,CASRKGQGHYNEQFF
TRBV6-5,many,.,TRBJ1-2,TGTGCCAGCAGTGCAGCCGACTATGGCTACACCTTC,CASSAADYGYTF
TRBV9,.,.,TRBJ2-3,TGTGCCAGCAGCCCTTGGCCAGGGGAGGGAACAGATACGCAGTATTTT,CASSPWPGEGTDTQYF
TRBV6-5,.,.,TRBJ2-7,TGTGCCAGCACAGGGTTGGCCTACGAGCAGTACTTC,CASTGLAYEQYF
TRBV13,.,TRBD1,TRBJ1-2,TGTGCCAGCTCCATACAGGGGACTGGCTACACCTTC,CASSIQGTGYTF
TRBV7-6,.,TRBD2,TRBJ2-5,TGTGCCAGCAGCCGACGGACTAGCGGAAACCAAGAGACCCAGTACTTC,CASSRRTSGNQETQYF